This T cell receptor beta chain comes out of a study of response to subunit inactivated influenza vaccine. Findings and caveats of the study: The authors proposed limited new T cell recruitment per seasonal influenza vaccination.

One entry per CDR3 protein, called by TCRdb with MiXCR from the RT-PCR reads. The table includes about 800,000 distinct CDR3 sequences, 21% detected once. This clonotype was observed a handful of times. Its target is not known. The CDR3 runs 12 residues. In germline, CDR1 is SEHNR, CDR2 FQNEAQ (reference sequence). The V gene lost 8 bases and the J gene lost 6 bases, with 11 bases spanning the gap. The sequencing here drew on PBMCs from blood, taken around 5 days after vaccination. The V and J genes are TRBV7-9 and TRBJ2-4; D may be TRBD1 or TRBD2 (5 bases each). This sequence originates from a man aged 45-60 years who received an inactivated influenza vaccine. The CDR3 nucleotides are TGTGCCAGCCGCCGGGACGGAAACATTCAGTACTTC. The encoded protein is CASRRDGNIQYF.